This TCR beta chain was profiled in a study of blood T cell repertoires in COVID-19. CDR3 length equals 15 residues. V was shortened by 0 bases and J by 2 bases, with 10 bases between the two germline ends. Germline V gives CDR1 LGHNA, CDR2 YSLEER. Data came from immunoSEQ multiplex PCR; TCRdb stores just in-frame clones and leaves some out. This table has 150,000 to 200,000 clones, approximately 80% appearing once. All enrollees were roughly 18 to 89 years old and from roughly 22 US areas. Sequenced: PBMCs or T cells enriched from blood (not recorded which). This rearrangement joins TRBV4-3 to TRBJ1-2, with D maybe TRBD1 (5 bases). The clonotype originates from a woman in her fifties or sixties with acute COVID-19. The CDR3: CASSQDIRGNYGYTF. CDR3 sequence (DNA): TGCGCCAGCAGCCAAGACATCCGGGGGAACTATGGCTACACCTTC.